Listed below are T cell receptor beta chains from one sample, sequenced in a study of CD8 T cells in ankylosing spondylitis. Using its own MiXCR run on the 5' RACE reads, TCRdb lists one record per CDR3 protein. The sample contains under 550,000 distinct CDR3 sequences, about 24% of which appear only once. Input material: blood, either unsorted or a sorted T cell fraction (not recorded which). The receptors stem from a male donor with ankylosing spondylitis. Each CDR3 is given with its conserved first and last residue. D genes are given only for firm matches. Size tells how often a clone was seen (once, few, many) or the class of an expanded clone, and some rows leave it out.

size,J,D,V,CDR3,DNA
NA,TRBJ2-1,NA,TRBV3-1,CASSAGLAYNEQFF,TGTGCCAGCAGCGCAGGACTTGCATACAATGAGCAGTTCTTC
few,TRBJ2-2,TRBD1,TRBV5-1,CASSLDGQGAGTGELFF,TGCGCCAGCAGCTTGGATGGACAGGGGGCTGGCACCGGGGAGCTGTTTTTT
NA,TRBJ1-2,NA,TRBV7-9,CASSLGQLRYGYTF,TGTGCCAGCAGCTTAGGACAGCTCCGCTATGGCTACACCTTC
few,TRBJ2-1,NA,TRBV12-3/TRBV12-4,CASSFSLTGVTYNEQFF,TGTGCCAGCAGTTTTTCCCTGACTGGCGTCACCTACAATGAGCAGTTCTTC
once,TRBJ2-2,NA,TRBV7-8,CASSLLVSATGELFF,TGTGCCAGCAGCTTACTCGTTAGCGCCACCGGGGAGCTGTTTTTT
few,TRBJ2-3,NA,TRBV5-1,CASSRGPADTQYF,TGCGCCAGCAGCAGAGGACCAGCAGATACGCAGTATTTT
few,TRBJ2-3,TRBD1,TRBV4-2,CASRALLPGQGTDTQYF,TGTGCCAGCAGGGCGCTCTTACCGGGACAGGGCACAGATACGCAGTATTTT
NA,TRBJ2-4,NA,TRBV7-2,CASSFSRGENIQYF,TGTGCCAGCAGCTTTAGTAGGGGGGAGAACATTCAGTACTTC
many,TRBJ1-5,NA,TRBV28,CASKQGNQPQHF,TGTGCCAGCAAGCAGGGGAATCAGCCCCAGCATTTT
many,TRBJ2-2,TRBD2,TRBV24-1,CATSDISGRGYTGELFF,TGTGCCACCAGTGACATCAGCGGGAGGGGATACACCGGGGAGCTGTTTTTT
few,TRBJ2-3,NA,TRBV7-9,CASSESAGIDTQYF,TGTGCCAGCAGCGAGAGCGCGGGCATAGATACGCAGTATTTT
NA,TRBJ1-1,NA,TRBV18,CASSPPRDWENTEAFF,TGTGCCAGCTCACCACCCCGGGACTGGGAGAACACTGAAGCTTTCTTT
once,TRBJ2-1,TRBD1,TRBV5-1,CASRVQQGADEQFF,TGCGCCAGCAGGGTCCAGCAGGGGGCGGATGAGCAGTTCTTC
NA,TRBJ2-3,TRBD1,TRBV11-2,CASSLEWGTGYTDTQYF,TGTGCCAGCAGCTTAGAATGGGGGACAGGGTACACAGATACGCAGTATTTT
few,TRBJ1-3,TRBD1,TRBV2,CASSKGARSGNTIYF,TGTGCCAGCAGTAAGGGGGCCCGCTCTGGAAACACCATATATTTT
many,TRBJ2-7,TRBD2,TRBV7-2,CASSPGTSAPSYEQYF,TGTGCCAGCAGCCCTGGGACTAGCGCTCCCTCCTACGAGCAGTACTTC
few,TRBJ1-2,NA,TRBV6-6,CASSPQAPYGYTF,TGTGCCAGCAGCCCACAGGCGCCCTATGGCTACACCTTC
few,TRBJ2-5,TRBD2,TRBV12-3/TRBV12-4,CASSRRSGGTSETQYF,TGTGCCAGCAGTCGAAGATCGGGGGGGACGTCGGAGACCCAGTACTTC
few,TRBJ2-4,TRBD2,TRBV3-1,CASSQEPGLAAHLAKNIQYF,TGTGCCAGCAGCCAAGAGCCGGGACTAGCGGCACACCTAGCCAAAAACATTCAGTACTTC
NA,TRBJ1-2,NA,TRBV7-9,CASSFGWQGYGYTF,TGTGCCAGCAGCTTTGGATGGCAGGGCTATGGCTACACCTTC
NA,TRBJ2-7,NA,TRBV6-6,CASMRQPSYEQYF,TGTGCCAGCATGAGACAGCCCTCCTACGAGCAGTACTTC
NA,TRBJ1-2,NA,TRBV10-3,CAISEPIGSGSNYGYTF,TGTGCCATCAGTGAGCCAATTGGTTCGGGCAGTAACTATGGCTACACCTTC
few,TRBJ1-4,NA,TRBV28,CASSLFGQTNEKLFF,TGTGCCAGCAGTTTGTTCGGACAGACTAATGAAAAACTGTTTTTT
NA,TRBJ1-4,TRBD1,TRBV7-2,CASSRDRPRDNEKLFF,TGTGCCAGCAGCCGGGACAGGCCGCGGGATAATGAAAAACTGTTTTTT